This TCR beta chain was sequenced during a study of cytomegalovirus exposure and HLA in healthy donors. Study conclusions and caveats: Per published reports, the classifier diagnosed cytomegalovirus status with high specificity and sensitivity.

As for this clone: Its matching antigen is unknown.

Per germline, CDR1 SGHNT and CDR2 YYREEE (reference sequence). V shed 4 bases and J 4 bases; nucleotides not matched to a gene: 10. The CDR3 contains 15 residues. PCR was performed using 60 Vbeta and 13 Jbeta primers. Libraries were prepared by immunoSEQ multiplex PCR; TCRdb keeps only in-frame clonotypes and omits some of them. Altogether 150,000 to 200,000 clones are present, 80% being singletons, with the ten largest covering roughly 1.2%. The sequence came from a woman between 50 and 59 years old in good health and CMV-seronegative. This chain connects TRBV5-4 to TRBJ1-1, with 7 positions matching TRBD1. Sequencing was done on a sample of PBMCs. CDR3: CASSLRQGGFTEAFF. DNA of the CDR3: TGTGCCAGCAGCCTTAGACAGGGAGGATTCACTGAAGCTTTCTTT.